This TCR beta chain is from a study of T cells in Graves' hyperthyroidism and ophthalmopathy (dated by TCRdb to between 2018 and 2020). Some background on the complete study: A discovery cohort of fewer than 110 patients, roughly 45 with Graves' ophthalmopathy and 57 with stable Graves' hyperthyroidism, was used to find distinguishing TCR V-J signatures. For training and testing, the 100 patients in the discovery cohort were randomly divided in a 7:3 ratio. Following sampling, methimazole starting at 30 mg daily was given to hyperthyroidism patients, and high-dose intravenous methylprednisolone was given to ophthalmopathy patients. Whether ophthalmopathy could be predicted prospectively was tested in an independent validation cohort made up of approximately 19 hyperthyroidism patients plus 17 patients who later progressed to ophthalmopathy. The paper describes TCR Vbeta CDR3 sequencing of around 130 peripheral blood samples, made up of some 42 ophthalmopathy patients, more than 70 hyperthyroidism patients and roughly 17 progressor patients. Thyroid tissue and blood T-cell repertoires from about 6 Graves' hyperthyroidism patients were also compared in the study.

Graves' hyperthyroidism was defined as stable when no progression to ophthalmopathy occurred over 18 months of follow-up. Hyperthyroidism patients were newly diagnosed, with disease duration under 2 months, and aged 18 to 65 years. Any patient with an uncontrolled infection, another autoimmune disease, pregnancy or lactation was excluded. Diagnoses were based on clinical symptoms, serum thyroxine and TRAb, thyroid ultrasound and orbital computed tomography. Total RNA was extracted with Trizol reagent, and quality was checked on an Agilent 2100 Bioanalyzer. The TCR beta CDR3 regions were amplified from the RNA transcripts. A first-round RT-PCR of the TCR CDR3 used the HTBI primer set with the Qiagen OneStep RT-PCR kit. The libraries were constructed in a second round of multiplex PCR and then size-selected and purified. Paired-end sequencing of the libraries was performed with 100 bp reads on an Illumina HiSeq2000. The study's processing was this. SOAPnuke was used to process the raw data, with reads discarded if the reads contained adapters or uncalled bases, had a mean Phred below 15, or lacked an exact constant-primer or identifier match. COPE v1.2.5 was used to merge the high-quality paired reads, and each unique nucleotide sequence was defined as a clonotype. Clonotypes were aligned to IMGT TRBV, TRBD and TRBJ reference segments using MiTCR v1.1. Only V-J combinations with frequency above 0.0001, covering 99.2% of repertoires, were analysed. The TCS score was defined as the ratio of F50 (clonal expansion) to E x V (chaos), calculated using BLOSUM62-based TCRdist between CDR3 peptides within each V-J. Welch's t-statistics and random forest reduced 514 V-J features to about 12, which were used in a naive Bayes classifier (R e1071). The Morisita-Horn index was used to measure how similar the thyroid and blood repertoires were. The raw public reads went through TCRdb reprocessing: fastp at Q25, MiXCR clone calling, in-frame beta chains kept. Entries that share a CDR3 protein sequence are merged under the most common genes and DNA. None of the V and J calls come from the authors' own analysis; TCRdb made them. Across this sample there are roughly 570,000 distinct CDR3 sequences, with about half seen only once. Jointly, the top ten make up about 8.3% of the sample.

This clonotype was seen ten or more times. No antigen is known for it. One base away there is no much larger clone; base qualities are not given. The study at large found these results: Most expanded thyroid clonotypes (frequency above 0.001) were also found in blood, which suggests that blood repertoires may mirror thyroid immune responses. In cross-validation, a model built on a 13 V-J signature told ophthalmopathy apart from stable hyperthyroidism with 87.88% sensitivity and about 81% specificity, and in testing the same model reached 80%/75%. In validation, the model predicted progression to ophthalmopathy a median of approximately 6.6 months before onset, with over 55% sensitivity and nearly 75% specificity. Sample size was not statistically predetermined, and blinding of investigators to group allocation was not performed.

The V end loses 2 bases and the J end loses 10 bases, and a stretch of 11 bases separates them. The germline V gene gives CDR1 as MNHNS and CDR2 as SASEGT. The CDR3, cysteine through phenylalanine, is 12 amino acids long. This entry keeps only the CDR3 DNA: 36 bases, framed from base 1. Sample: peripheral blood or thyroid tissue (not recorded which). The TCR sequence derives from a woman in her late teens or twenties with Graves' hyperthyroidism. The receptor chain draws on TRBV6-1 and TRBJ1-1, and the D gene may be TRBD1, 5 bases matching. The nucleotide sequence is TGTGCCAGCAGTGAATGGGGCGACGGAGCTTTCTTT. The encoded protein is CASSEWGDGAFF.